This record concerns one T cell receptor beta chain sequence. RNA transcripts yielded amplified TCR beta CDR3 regions. HTBI primers were employed in a first-round RT-PCR of the TCR CDR3. TCRdb passed the multiplex PCR reads through MiXCR, listing each CDR3 protein once. The sample contains around 600,000 distinct CDR3 sequences, 16% of which appear only once. The CDR3 consists of 16 residues. V dropped 7 bases and J dropped 7; count of bases not matched to a gene: 11. Germline V gives CDR1 LNHDA, CDR2 SQIVND (reference sequence). These data originate in a study of T cells in Graves' hyperthyroidism and ophthalmopathy. Study overall: Peripheral blood samples were taken at initial diagnosis, prior to any treatment.

This sequence was found in a woman in her thirties or forties with Graves' ophthalmopathy. J is TRBJ2-1 and V is TRBV19; 12 bases are a match to TRBD2. The sequencing input was blood. The CDR3 loop is CASTKGLAGRPNEQFF. Written as DNA, the CDR3 is TGTGCCAGTACTAAAGGACTAGCGGGAAGACCTAATGAGCAGTTCTTC.